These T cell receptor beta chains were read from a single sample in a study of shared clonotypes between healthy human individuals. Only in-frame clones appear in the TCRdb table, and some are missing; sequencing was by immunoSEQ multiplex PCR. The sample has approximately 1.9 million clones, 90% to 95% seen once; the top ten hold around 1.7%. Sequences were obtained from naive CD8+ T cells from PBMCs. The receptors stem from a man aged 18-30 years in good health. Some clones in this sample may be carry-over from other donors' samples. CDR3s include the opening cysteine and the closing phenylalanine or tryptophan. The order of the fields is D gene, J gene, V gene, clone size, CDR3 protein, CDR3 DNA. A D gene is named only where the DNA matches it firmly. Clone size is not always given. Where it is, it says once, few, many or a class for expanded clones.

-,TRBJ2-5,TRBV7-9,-,CASSLALGLLRVETQYF,TGTGCCAGCAGCTTAGCGTTAGGGCTCTTGCGGGTAGAGACCCAGTACTTC
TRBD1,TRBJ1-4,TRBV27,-,CASSLRDRDEKLFF,TGTGCCAGCAGCCTCCGGGACAGGGATGAAAAACTGTTTTTT
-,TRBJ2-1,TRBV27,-,CASRPNNYRGNEQFF,TGTGCCAGCAGACCTAACAACTATCGGGGCAATGAGCAGTTCTTC
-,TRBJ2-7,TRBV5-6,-,CASSRPGSPFYEQYF,TGTGCCAGCAGCCGCCCGGGCTCTCCCTTTTACGAGCAGTACTTC
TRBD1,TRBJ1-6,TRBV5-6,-,CASSLGRTGRDPPLHF,TGTGCCAGCAGCTTGGGACGGACAGGGCGCGACCCACCCCTCCACTTT
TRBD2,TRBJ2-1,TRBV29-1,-,CSVDFTSGIDEQFF,TGCAGCGTTGACTTCACTAGCGGGATAGATGAGCAGTTCTTC
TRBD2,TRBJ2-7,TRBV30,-,CAWSRGSGTNEQYF,TGTGCCTGGAGTCGAGGTAGCGGGACGAACGAGCAGTACTTC
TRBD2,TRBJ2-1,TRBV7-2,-,CASSPRTSVDEQFF,TGTGCCAGCAGCCCCCGGACTAGCGTGGATGAGCAGTTCTTC
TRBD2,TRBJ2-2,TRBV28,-,CASGEGYTGELFF,TGTGCCAGCGGGGAGGGATACACCGGGGAGCTGTTTTTT
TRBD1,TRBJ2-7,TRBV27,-,CASSWGQGTYEQYF,TGTGCCAGCAGTTGGGGACAGGGAACCTACGAGCAGTACTTC
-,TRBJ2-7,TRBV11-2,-,CASSFSYSGMREQYF,TGTGCCAGCAGCTTCTCTTACTCCGGGATGAGGGAGCAGTACTTC
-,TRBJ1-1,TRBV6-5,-,CASSLSEMNTEAFF,TGTGCCAGCAGTCTAAGCGAGATGAACACTGAAGCTTTCTTT
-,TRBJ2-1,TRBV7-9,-,CASSFNRGNEQFF,TGTGCCAGCAGCTTTAATAGAGGCAATGAGCAGTTCTTC
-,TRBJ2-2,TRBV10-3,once,CAISESKQNTGELFF,TGTGCCATCAGTGAGTCGAAACAAAACACCGGGGAGCTGTTTTTT
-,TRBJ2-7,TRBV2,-,CASSEAGQIYEQYF,TGTGCCAGCAGTGAAGCCGGACAGATCTACGAGCAGTACTTC
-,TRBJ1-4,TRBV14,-,CASSHPGQPLNEKLFF,TGTGCCAGCAGCCACCCCGGACAGCCTTTGAATGAAAAACTGTTTTTT
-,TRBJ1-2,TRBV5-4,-,CASSSTGKDYGYTF,TGTGCCAGCAGCTCAACCGGGAAGGACTATGGCTACACCTTC
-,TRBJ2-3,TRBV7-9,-,CASSTGAGTDTQYF,TGTGCCAGCAGCACAGGGGCGGGGACAGATACGCAGTATTTT
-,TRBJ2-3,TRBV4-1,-,CASSQDFGFRLTDTQYF,TGCGCCAGCAGCCAAGATTTTGGTTTCCGGCTCACAGATACGCAGTATTTT
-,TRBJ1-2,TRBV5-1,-,CASSLDLRSRYGYTF,TGCGCCAGCAGCTTGGATCTCCGCTCTCGCTATGGCTACACCTTC
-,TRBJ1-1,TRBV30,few,CAWRFGRTEAFF,TGTGCCTGGCGATTCGGGCGCACTGAAGCTTTCTTT
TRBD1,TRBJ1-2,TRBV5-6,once,CASSLEGQDLMFYGYTF,TGTGCCAGCAGCTTGGAGGGACAGGATCTTATGTTCTATGGCTACACCTTC
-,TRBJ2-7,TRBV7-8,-,CASSLAAVGSSYEQYF,TGTGCCAGCAGCTTAGCAGCCGTGGGCAGTTCCTACGAGCAGTACTTC
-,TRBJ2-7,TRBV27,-,CASSLMGPVGPYEQYF,TGTGCCAGCAGTTTAATGGGCCCGGTGGGCCCCTACGAGCAGTACTTC
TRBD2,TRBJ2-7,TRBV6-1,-,CASSEWGSTSGFNEQYF,TGTGCCAGCAGTGAATGGGGTTCGACTAGCGGGTTCAACGAGCAGTACTTC
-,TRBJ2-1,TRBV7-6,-,CASGRGYNEQFF,TGTGCCAGCGGGAGAGGGTACAATGAGCAGTTCTTC
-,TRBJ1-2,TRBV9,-,CASSNERGPPVGGYTF,TGTGCCAGCAGCAACGAAAGGGGCCCGCCCGTCGGTGGCTACACCTTC
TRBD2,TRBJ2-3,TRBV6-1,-,CASSESGTSGITDTQYF,TGTGCCAGCAGTGAATCTGGGACTAGCGGAATCACAGATACGCAGTATTTT
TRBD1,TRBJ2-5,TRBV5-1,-,CASSYSGKVHTGAEGWTQYF,TGCGCCAGCAGCTATTCAGGAAAGGTTCATACAGGGGCCGAGGGGTGGACCCAGTACTTC
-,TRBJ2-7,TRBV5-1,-,CASSLGQGIFYEQYF,TGCGCCAGCAGCTTGGGTCAGGGTATATTCTACGAGCAGTACTTC
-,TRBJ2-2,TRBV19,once,CASSSTGELFF,TGTGCCAGTAGCTCGACCGGGGAGCTGTTTTTT
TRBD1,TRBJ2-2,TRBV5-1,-,CASSLTGQGYTGELFF,TGCGCCAGCAGCTTGACAGGACAGGGATACACCGGGGAGCTGTTTTTT
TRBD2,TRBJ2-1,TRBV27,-,CASTLGGTSNDEQFF,TGTGCCAGCACCCTCGGAGGGACTAGTAATGATGAGCAGTTCTTC
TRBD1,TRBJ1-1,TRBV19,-,CASSAGGGYTEAFF,TGTGCCAGTAGTGCAGGGGGCGGGTACACTGAAGCTTTCTTT
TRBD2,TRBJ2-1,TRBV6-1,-,CASSEGLAGSDEQFF,TGTGCCAGCAGTGAAGGACTAGCGGGATCGGATGAGCAGTTCTTC
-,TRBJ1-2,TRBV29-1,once,CSVEKGKRYGYTF,TGCAGCGTTGAAAAGGGGAAGCGCTATGGCTACACCTTC